Each of the 28 T cell receptor beta chains below was sequenced from the same sample in a study of technical replicates of blood from a handful of donors. Some clones are missing from TCRdb's copy, which holds only in-frame ones; the method was immunoSEQ multiplex PCR. This sample has tens of thousands of clones, with around 94% found just once. Sequencing was done on a sample of T cells isolated from PBMCs. These receptors were taken from a human donor in good health.

The chain employs TRBV2 and TRBJ1-2; weak D call: TRBD1 (6 bases). Germline-derived CDR1 and CDR2 are SNHLY and FYNNEI. V was clipped by 8 bases and J by 0 bases, with 16 bases between them. The CDR3 sequence is 15 residues long. The CDR3 DNA reads as TGTGCCAGCCTCTTACCTAGGGGGACTAACTATGGCTACACCTTC. It translates to CASLLPRGTNYGYTF.

This rearrangement joins TRBV6-4 to TRBJ1-1; TRBD1 agrees at 9 bases. Germline CDR1 MRHNA, CDR2 SNTAGT. With V trimmed by 6 bases and J by 4 bases, 6 bases remained unmatched. The CDR3 extends over 14 amino acids. CDR3 sequence reads: CASRRGTGSTEAFF. The CDR3 region has the DNA TGTGCCAGCAGACGGGGGACAGGGAGCACTGAAGCTTTCTTT.

The J gene is TRBJ2-5, the V gene TRBV28, with 8 bases matching TRBD1. The germline V gene encodes CDR1 MDHEN and CDR2 SYDVKM. J gave up 3 bases and V 1 base, and 13 bases lay outside the gene matches. This CDR3 spans 18 amino acids. The CDR3 DNA is TGTGCCAGCAGTTTATCCTTCTTAGTTAGACAGGGGAAAGAGACCCAGTACTTC. As protein: CASSLSFLVRQGKETQYF.

The sample holds one count of this clone. The chain carries TRBV4-2 and TRBJ2-6, with TRBD2 identical over 10 bases. The germline CDR1 and CDR2 sequences are LGHNA and YNFKEQ. After removal of 1 base from V and 2 bases from J, the junction contained 11 bases not matched to a gene. The CDR3 sequence is 20 residues long. CDR3 protein: CASSQVDSGTSVTGANVLTF. The CDR3 nucleotides are TGTGCCAGCAGCCAAGTCGACTCCGGGACTAGCGTGACTGGGGCCAACGTCCTGACTTTC.

V is TRBV5-1 and J is TRBJ1-2; 8 nucleotides align to TRBD1. The junction had 12 bases not matched to a gene; V was cut back by 4 bases and J by 7 bases. Germline V gene lookup returns CDR1 SGHRS and CDR2 YFSETQ. This CDR3 contains 15 residues. The CDR3 DNA follows: TGCGCCAGCAGCGTACAACCGGGACAGGCGGCTGGCTACACCTTC. Encoded protein: CASSVQPGQAAGYTF.

The chain is built from TRBV5-1 and TRBJ2-3; 8 bases agree with TRBD2. The CDR3 extends over 17 amino acids. Germline V gene sequence: CDR1 SGHRS, CDR2 YFSETQ. The J segment lost 2 bases and the V segment lost 0 bases, leaving 8 bases of the junction unmatched. The CDR3 loop reads CASSLERGGRTTDTQYF. DNA for the CDR3: TGCGCCAGCAGCTTGGAACGGGGCGGGAGGACCACAGATACGCAGTATTTT.

The chain joins TRBV6-1 to TRBJ1-2; D remains unclear. V was trimmed by 8 bases and J by 3 bases, leaving 16 bases between them. The CDR3 is 14 amino acids. Per germline, CDR1 MNHNS and CDR2 SASEGT. CDR3 sequence (DNA): TGTGCCAGCTTCACAGAGCTTTCCTACTATGGCTACACCTTC. Encoded protein: CASFTELSYYGYTF.

CDR3 coding DNA: TGTGCCAGCAGCGTAGGTATCCAGGCATACGAGCAGTACTTC. Protein product: CASSVGIQAYEQYF. The chain joins TRBV9 to TRBJ2-7; D remains unclear. Germline V gives CDR1 SGDLS, CDR2 YYNGEE. Between the trimmed V and J ends, which lost 0 bases and 4 bases, there was a span of 11 bases. There are 14 residues in the CDR3.

V usage is TRBV4-1 and J usage is TRBJ2-1; a weak D match, TRBD2 (6 bases). This CDR3 is built from 12 residues. Trimming removed 1 base at V and 13 bases at J, with 11 bases between. The germline V gene encodes CDR1 MGHRA and CDR2 YSYEKL. The CDR3 loop is CASSQVQDYQFF. In DNA form, the CDR3 reads TGCGCCAGCAGCCAAGTGCAGGACTATCAGTTCTTC.

This chain links TRBV25-1 with TRBJ1-2; D remains unclear. V was pared by 3 bases and J by 8 bases, with 13 bases between. CDR3 size: 13 residues. Germline CDR1 is MGHDK and CDR2 is SYGVNS. CDR3 sequence: CASSDAGINGYTF. CDR3 nucleotides: TGTGCCAGCAGTGATGCGGGGATAAACGGCTACACCTTC.

The chain joins TRBV4-1 to TRBJ1-1; TRBD1 is a possible D gene (6 bases). The CDR3 covers 13 residues. V lost 0 bases and J lost 6, with 8 bases in between. CDR1 MGHRA and CDR2 YSYEKL come from the germline V gene. This CDR3 is CASSQETGSEAFF. The CDR3 nucleotides are TGCGCCAGCAGCCAAGAAACAGGGTCTGAAGCTTTCTTT.

V usage is TRBV7-9 and J usage is TRBJ2-7; TRBD2 agrees at 11 bases. The CDR3 consists of 18 residues. V gave up 4 bases and J gave up 4 bases; unmatched junction bases: 15. The V gene's germline CDR1 is SEHNR and CDR2 FQNEAQ (reference sequence). The CDR3 coding sequence is TGTGCCAGCAGCTCTCCTAGGTTGACTAGCGGGACCTTATACGAGCAGTACTTC. Amino acids: CASSSPRLTSGTLYEQYF. The complete variable domain, with remaining parts taken from reference TRBV7-9 and TRBJ2-7, reads DTGVSQNPRHKITKRGQNVTFRCDPISEHNRLYWYRQTLGQGPEFLTYFQNEAQLEKSRLLSDRFSAERPKGSFSTLEIQRTEQGDSAMYLCASSSPRLTSGTLYEQYFGPGTRLTVT.

The count of this clone is one. The chain couples TRBV5-1 to TRBJ2-1; weak D call: TRBD2 (6 bases). Trimming removed 0 bases from V and 0 bases from J, with 22 bases in between. Germline assignment: CDR1 SGHRS and CDR2 YFSETQ. The CDR3 has 20 residues. The DNA for the CDR3 is TGCGCCAGCAGCTTGGAGTCTATGGATAGGGACTCCATCTCCTACAATGAGCAGTTCTTC. Protein sequence: CASSLESMDRDSISYNEQFF.

This chain joins TRBV7-9 and TRBJ2-1; the match to TRBD2 covers 12 bases. This CDR3 spans 16 amino acids. Trimming cost V 4 bases and J 5 bases; bases outside gene matches: 6. From germline, CDR1 is SEHNR and CDR2 FQNEAQ (reference sequence). The chain's CDR3 is CASSSEGLAGDNEQFF. The CDR3 nucleotides are TGTGCCAGCAGCTCAGAGGGACTAGCGGGCGACAATGAGCAGTTCTTC.

CDR3 region: CASSLSSAVQKYGYTF. The CDR3, as DNA: TGTGCCAGCAGCTTGAGCAGTGCCGTACAGAAATATGGCTACACCTTC. This chain connects TRBV7-2 to TRBJ1-2; D remains unclear. The CDR3 runs to 16 residues. Germline assignment: CDR1 SGHTA and CDR2 FQGNSA. V lost 3 bases and J 5 bases, leaving 19 bases between the germline ends. Full variable domain (outside the CDR3, taken from reference TRBV7-2 and TRBJ1-2): GAGVSQSPSNKVTEKGKDVELRCDPISGHTALYWYRQSLGQGLEFLIYFQGNSAPDKSGLPSDRFSAERTGGSVSTLTIQRTQQEDSAVYLCASSLSSAVQKYGYTFGSGTRLTVV.

This chain connects TRBV4-1 to TRBJ2-6; 8 bases fit TRBD2. Trimming at V came to 6 bases and at J to 4 bases, leaving 17 bases not matched to a gene. Looked up from germline, CDR1 is MGHRA and CDR2 is YSYEKL. The CDR3 is 19 amino acids. CDR3 residues: CASRRGASLFTPGANVLTF. The DNA of the CDR3 is TGCGCCAGCAGGCGGGGGGCATCCTTATTCACTCCGGGGGCCAACGTCCTGACTTTC.

The V and J genes are TRBV27 and TRBJ1-2; 7 nucleotides line up with TRBD1. Germline CDR1 and CDR2: MNHEY and SMNVEV (reference sequence). V gave up 4 bases and J gave up 2 bases; unmatched junction bases: 7. There are 15 residues in the CDR3. CDR3 nucleotide sequence: TGTGCCAGCAGTTCACGACAGGGTCTGAACTATGGCTACACCTTC. This gives the protein CASSSRQGLNYGYTF.

The rearrangement links TRBV5-6 to TRBJ1-6, with TRBD1 matching over 7 bases. There are 15 residues in the CDR3. Germline CDR1 reads SGHDT; CDR2 reads YYEEEE. The V gene end was trimmed by 3 bases and the J gene end by 10 bases; junction bases not matched to a gene: 10. CDR3 amino acids: CASSSPGTAKSPLHF. Written as DNA, the CDR3 is TGTGCCAGCAGCTCACCCGGGACAGCTAAGTCACCCCTCCACTTT.

The gene calls are TRBV5-8 and TRBJ2-7, with 8 positions matching TRBD1. Germline loops: CDR1 SGHTS, CDR2 YDEGEE. CDR3 size: 14 residues. After removal of 5 bases from V and 4 bases from J, the junction contained 8 bases not matched to a gene. CDR3 sequence: CASSQTGVFYEQYF. The CDR3 DNA is TGTGCCAGCAGTCAGACAGGGGTCTTTTACGAGCAGTACTTC.

CDR3 nucleotides: TGTGCCAGCAGTACCCCGGGGACAGGGAAAGAGACCCAGTACTTC. Encoded protein: CASSTPGTGKETQYF. The chain has TRBV27 and TRBJ2-5, with 9 bases lining up with TRBD1. The CDR3 extends over 15 amino acids. Germline V lookup: CDR1 MNHEY, CDR2 SMNVEV (reference sequence). V lost 5 bases to trimming and J lost 3 bases; unmatched junction nucleotides: 7.

About this clone itself: This specimen includes other DNA sequences encoding the same CDR3. The genes are TRBV7-9 and TRBJ2-7, with D possibly matching TRBD1 (6 bases). CDR1 and CDR2 from the germline V gene are SEHNR and FQNEAQ (reference sequence). The CDR3 is 12 residues long. Trimming stripped 3 bases from V and 5 bases from J, with 8 bases between. The CDR3 here is CASSFGTNEQYF. The CDR3 DNA follows: TGTGCCAGCAGCTTCGGGACAAACGAGCAGTACTTC.

The genes are TRBV11-2 and TRBJ2-1, with 9 bases fitting TRBD2. Looked up from germline, CDR1 is SGHAT and CDR2 is FQNNGV. The CDR3 has 18 residues. The trim removed 7 bases at V and 4 bases at J, leaving 17 bases unmatched. CDR3 amino acids: CASTLTQGGLAGYNEQFF. The CDR3 nucleotides are TGTGCCAGCACCCTAACGCAGGGGGGGCTAGCGGGGTACAATGAGCAGTTCTTC.

This chain uses TRBV2 with TRBJ1-5; D is perhaps TRBD1 (6 bases). V was clipped by 7 bases and J by 4 bases, with 23 bases between them. Germline CDR1 and CDR2: SNHLY and FYNNEI. The CDR3 runs 17 residues. The CDR3 loop is CASTTNLGPQGNQPQHF. The CDR3, as DNA: TGTGCCAGCACCACTAACTTGGGCCCGCAGGGGAATCAGCCCCAGCATTTT.

This clone occurred once. The V and J genes are TRBV7-2 and TRBJ2-7; 7 bases agree with TRBD1. Trimming at V came to 4 bases and at J to 0 bases, leaving 3 bases not matched to a gene. The CDR3 contains 14 residues. Germline CDR1 SGHTA, CDR2 FQGNSA. CDR3 sequence: CASSWGQSSYEQYF. The CDR3 DNA follows: TGTGCCAGCAGCTGGGGACAGAGCTCCTACGAGCAGTACTTC.

The chain recombines TRBV6-1 with TRBJ2-1, with TRBD1 matching 10 bases. Unmatched junction bases numbered 5, after V lost 6 bases and J lost 0 bases. The CDR3 sequence is 16 residues long. CDR1 is MNHNS, CDR2 SASEGT, per germline. The DNA for the CDR3 is TGTGCCAGCAGAGAATGGACAGGGGGCTCCTACAATGAGCAGTTCTTC. Protein product: CASREWTGGSYNEQFF.

The chain combines TRBV2 with TRBJ2-3; no clear D gene. The length of the CDR3 is 12 residues. In germline, CDR1 is SNHLY, CDR2 FYNNEI. Trimming stripped 6 bases from V and 0 bases from J, with 4 bases between. In DNA form, the CDR3 reads TGTGCCAGCAGGCTAAGCACAGATACGCAGTATTTT. This translates into CASRLSTDTQYF.

This chain connects TRBV28 to TRBJ1-5; 10 positions agree with TRBD1. Germline CDR1 and CDR2: MDHEN and SYDVKM. J lost 4 bases, V lost 3 bases, and 15 bases had no gene match. The CDR3 is 19 amino acids. CDR3: CASSFKSVRDRGWNQPQHF. CDR3 coding DNA: TGTGCCAGCAGTTTTAAGTCTGTCAGGGACAGGGGTTGGAATCAGCCCCAGCATTTT. Combining the CDR3 with reference TRBV28 and TRBJ1-5 gives the whole variable domain DVKVTQSSRYLVKRTGEKVFLECVQDMDHENMFWYRQDPGLGLRLIYFSYDVKMKEKGDIPEGYSVSREKKERFSLILESASTNQTSMYLCASSFKSVRDRGWNQPQHFGDGTRLSIL.

The J gene is TRBJ1-4, the V gene TRBV29-1; possible D gene TRBD1, 6 bases. The V end was cut by 5 bases, the J end by 7 bases, with 11 bases between. CDR1 is SQVTM and CDR2 is ANQGSEA in the germline V gene. The CDR3 runs to 12 residues. CDR3 amino acids: CSVFQGSEKLFF. The CDR3, as DNA: TGCAGCGTTTTCCAGGGGAGTGAAAAACTGTTTTTT.